Listed here are 22 T cell receptor beta chains from one sample, sequenced in a study of tumor-infiltrating lymphocytes in primary liver carcinoma. The source of the blood RNA was unsorted whole blood, and germline DNA was extracted as well. The template, approximately 500 ng total RNA, yielded TCR beta cDNA made with a constant-region primer. Libraries of TCR beta came from three nested multiplex PCR rounds with slightly modified ARM-PCR. In the first two PCR rounds, TRBV1-TRBV30 forward primers were paired with a C-beta reverse primer, and each round lasted 10 cycles. Each CDR3 protein is one row after TCRdb ran MiXCR on the multiplex PCR reads. Found here are hundreds of thousands of distinct CDR3 sequences, 50% to 70% of them singletons; the top ten hold roughly 9%. Sequencing was performed on peripheral blood. These receptors came from a man aged 40-55 years with primary liver carcinoma and hepatitis B virus infection.

DNA for the CDR3: TGTGCCAGCAGCTTGGAGGGCTATCAGCCCCAGCATTTT. Protein sequence: CASSLEGYQPQHF. The chain combines TRBV5-5 with TRBJ1-5; D ambiguous. The germline V and J ends were trimmed by 0 bases and 5 bases, with 6 bases remaining between them. CDR3 length: 13 amino acids. The V gene's germline CDR1 is SGHKS and CDR2 YYEKEE (reference sequence).

A word on this clonotype: This clone may be a read error of a much larger clone one base away. The genes are TRBV6-2 or TRBV6-3 and TRBJ2-5, with TRBD2 identical over 7 bases. CDR1 MNHEY and CDR2 SVGEGT come from the germline V gene. The CDR3 extends over 18 amino acids. The trim removed 4 bases at V and 4 bases at J, leaving 18 bases unmatched. In DNA, the CDR3 is TGTGCCAGCAGTTTCCCGACTAGCTGGAGGGCCCAGGGAGAGACCCAGTACTTC. This codes for CASSFPTSWRAQGETQYF.

This clonotype was observed a handful of times. The V call is TRBV6-1, the J call TRBJ1-5; D gene uncertain. Trimming took 6 bases from V and 0 from J, leaving 18 bases between them. Germline lookup yields CDR1 MNHNS and CDR2 SASEGT. This CDR3 has 17 amino acids. The DNA of the CDR3 is TGTGCCAGCAGACCCACTATTGACATATATAGCAATCAGCCCCAGCATTTT. This translates into CASRPTIDIYSNQPQHF.

This clonotype was picked up a small number of times. The chain carries TRBV4-1 and TRBJ2-2, with 8 bases lining up with TRBD2. V gave up 4 bases and J gave up 0 bases; unmatched junction bases: 13. This CDR3 region has 19 residues. Per germline, CDR1 MGHRA and CDR2 YSYEKL. CDR3 DNA: TGCGCCAGCAGCCCGCGTACGGGAGGGGAGGCCCCGAACACCGGGGAGCTGTTTTTT. It encodes CASSPRTGGEAPNTGELFF.

The V gene is TRBV12-3 or TRBV12-4, the J gene TRBJ2-7; 13 positions match TRBD2. Losses at the gene ends were 10 bases for V and 6 bases for J; bases not matched to a gene: 9. The CDR3 loop spans 14 amino acids. The CDR3 DNA reads TGTGCCACCACGCAACTAGCGGGAGGGCGCGAGCAGTACTTC. Amino acids: CATTQLAGGREQYF.

About this clonotype: It may be a read error: a sequence one base away is much more abundant. This CDR3 is missing its conserved last phenylalanine or tryptophan, likely due to a read error. The chain combines TRBV12-3 or TRBV12-4 with TRBJ1-1, with TRBD1 as a possible D gene (6 bases). Trimming removed 3 bases from V and 1 base from J, with 9 bases in between. This CDR3 is built from 14 residues. CDR3: CASSFQGRNTEAFI. The CDR3 DNA follows: TGTGCCAGCAGTTTTCAGGGGAGGAACACTGAAGCTTTCATT.

Ten or more counts support this clonotype. The J gene is TRBJ2-7, the V gene TRBV14; TRBD2 matches at 13 bases. Germline lookup yields CDR1 SGHDN and CDR2 FVKESK. This CDR3 is built from 18 residues. V lost 3 bases, J lost 0 bases, and 8 bases stayed unmatched. CDR3 DNA sequence: TGTGCCAGCAGCCATACGTCTGGACTAGCGGGAGCCTCCTACGAGCAGTACTTC. Translating gives CASSHTSGLAGASYEQYF.

Worth noting for this clonotype: This sequence may be a read error, since a much larger clone differs from it by one base. This chain connects TRBV10-2 to TRBJ2-3, with 7 bases that match TRBD2. The germline V gene encodes CDR1 WSHSY and CDR2 SAAADI. The CDR3 covers 15 residues. The CDR3 reads CARSAGGSLTDTQYF. CDR3 coding DNA: TGCGCCAGGAGTGCGGGCGGGAGCCTCACAGATACGCAGTATTTT.

About this clonotype: A single base separates this from a much larger clone, so it may be a read error. The V gene is TRBV6-5, the J gene TRBJ2-5, with 9 bases lining up with TRBD1. This CDR3 is built from 18 residues. Per the germline V gene, CDR1 is MNHEY and CDR2 is SVGAGI. Trimming cost V 2 bases and J 5 bases; bases outside gene matches: 15. The CDR3 DNA follows: TGTGCCAGCAGTTACCCGAGTTTCGGGACAGGGCCGGAGGAGACCCAGTACTTC. It is translated as CASSYPSFGTGPEETQYF.

This chain joins TRBV7-9 and TRBJ1-2; D unresolved. Germline assignment: CDR1 SEHNR and CDR2 FQNEAQ (reference sequence). Trimming took 1 base from V and 4 from J, leaving 16 bases between them. The length of the CDR3 is 16 residues. In nucleotides, the CDR3 is TGTGCCAGCAGCTTAGGCTCCGGTTTTGGTCTCTATGGCTACACCTTC. This gives the protein CASSLGSGFGLYGYTF.

This clonotype was found once. Without the conserved terminal phenylalanine or tryptophan, this CDR3 likely stems from a read error. The rearrangement links TRBV11-1 to TRBJ2-7; D perhaps matches TRBD1 (7 bases). V gave up 5 bases and J gave up 6 bases, with 8 bases separating them. Per germline, CDR1 SGHAT and CDR2 FQDESV (reference sequence). The CDR3 loop spans 11 amino acids. The CDR3 region has the DNA TGTGCCAGCAGCCAGGGGGGCGAGCAGTACTAC. Encoded protein: CASSQGGEQYY.

Details on this clonotype: At one of its ends the junction is not consistent with the germline gene, which may arise from a read error. This chain uses TRBV5-4 with TRBJ2-3, with D perhaps matching TRBD1 (5 bases). CDR3 length: 14 residues. Per germline, CDR1 SGHNT and CDR2 YYREEE (reference sequence). CDR3 bases: TGTGGCAGCAGCTTGGCGGCAGGGCCAGATACGCAGTATTTT. Amino acid sequence: CGSSLAAGPDTQYF.

In regard to this clonotype: At one boundary the junction diverges from the germline segment, which might be a read error. The J gene is TRBJ1-1, the V gene TRBV12-3 or TRBV12-4; perhaps TRBD1 as D (6 bases). The CDR3 contains 16 residues. The CDR3 region is CTSSYTGNSGGSEAFF. The CDR3 nucleotides are TGTACCAGCAGCTATACAGGGAATTCGGGAGGCTCTGAAGCTTTCTTT.

Concerning this clonotype: The conserved closing phenylalanine or tryptophan is absent in this CDR3, likely reflecting a read error. This CDR3 reads CASSLAIRSDEQYL. CDR3 bases: TGTGCCAGTAGCTTAGCCATCCGTAGCGACGAGCAGTACTTA. The gene calls are TRBV11-2 and TRBJ2-7, with D possibly TRBD2 on 5 matching bases. From germline, CDR1 is SGHAT and CDR2 FQNNGV. The CDR3 loop spans 14 amino acids.

Comments on this clonotype: Likely a read error: the CDR3 ends without its conserved phenylalanine or tryptophan. The DNA of the CDR3 is TGTGCCAGCAGTCCGCGACAGGGACCGTTCTACGAGCAGTACTCC. Protein sequence: CASSPRQGPFYEQYS. The gene calls are TRBV6-6 and TRBJ2-7; 7 nucleotides line up with TRBD1. The CDR3 has 15 residues. Germline V gene data show CDR1 as MNHNY and CDR2 as SVGAGI (reference sequence). Trimming removed 5 bases from V and 3 bases from J; junction bases left unmatched: 10.

Points on this clonotype: A much more abundant neighbour one base away suggests this may be a read error. The rearrangement links TRBV10-1 to TRBJ2-2; the match to TRBD1 covers 10 bases. This CDR3 comprises 15 residues. Germline V CDR1 and CDR2: WNHNN, SYGVQD (reference sequence). The DNA of the CDR3 is TGCGCCAGCAGCCCGGACAGGGGGGGCACCGGGGAGCAGTTTTTT. Encoded protein: CASSPDRGGTGEQFF.

The chain couples TRBV6-6 to TRBJ1-5, with a possible D match to TRBD1 (5 bases). V lost 9 bases and J lost 3, with 15 bases in between. Germline CDR1 is MNHNY and CDR2 is SVGAGI (reference sequence). The CDR3 is 14 residues long. CDR3 in amino acids: CARSPDSYNQPQHF. The CDR3 DNA follows: TGTGCCAGGAGTCCCGACAGCTACAATCAGCCCCAGCATTTT.

This sequence joins TRBV4-3 and TRBJ1-2; D possibly corresponds to TRBD1 (6 bases). The CDR3 consists of 16 residues. Germline V gene data show CDR1 as LGHNA and CDR2 as YSLEER. The V and J ends lost 0 bases and 8 bases respectively, with 19 bases between them. Here the CDR3 DNA reads TGCGCCAGCAGCCAAGAGTCCTTAGGGGGGTACTCGGGCTACACCTTC. It is translated as CASSQESLGGYSGYTF.

Concerning this clonotype itself: Since a much larger clone is just one base distant, this may be a read error. The chain recombines TRBV29-1 with TRBJ1-2, with D possibly being TRBD1 (5 bases). The germline CDR1 and CDR2 sequences are SQVTM and ANQGSEA. V was pared by 2 bases and J by 8 bases, with 15 bases between. This CDR3 comprises 13 residues. The CDR3 spells CSVEWGTARGYTF. The CDR3 DNA is TGCAGCGTTGAATGGGGGACTGCCCGCGGCTACACCTTC.

Worth noting for this clonotype: Its ends do not fully match the called genes, so a read error is possible. The rearrangement links TRBV7-8 to TRBJ1-5, with TRBD1 as a possible D gene (5 bases). In germline, CDR1 is SGHVS, CDR2 FQNEAQ. This CDR3 contains 16 residues. Written as DNA, the CDR3 is TGTGCCAGCAGTCCCCTACGGGGGGGAGGAAATCGGCCCCAGCATTTT. This sequence encodes CASSPLRGGGNRPQHF.

Comments on this clonotype: At one boundary the junction diverges from the germline segment, which might be a read error. The chain employs TRBV2 and TRBJ2-3; 9 bases align to TRBD2. This CDR3 is built from 14 residues. Germline CDR1 reads SNHLY; CDR2 reads FYNNEI. The chain's CDR3 is CVSKIAGGTDTQYF. Written as DNA, the CDR3 is TGTGTCAGCAAAATAGCGGGAGGCACAGATACGCAGTATTTT.

With respect to this clonotype: Mismatch with germline at one junction end may stem from a read error. The V and J genes are TRBV14 and TRBJ1-5; D is unclear. The CDR3 spans 13 residues. CDR1 and CDR2 (germline): SGHDN, FVKESK. This chain's CDR3 is CASNLTLNQPQHF. DNA of the CDR3: TGTGCCAGCAACCTTACATTGAATCAGCCCCAACATTTT.